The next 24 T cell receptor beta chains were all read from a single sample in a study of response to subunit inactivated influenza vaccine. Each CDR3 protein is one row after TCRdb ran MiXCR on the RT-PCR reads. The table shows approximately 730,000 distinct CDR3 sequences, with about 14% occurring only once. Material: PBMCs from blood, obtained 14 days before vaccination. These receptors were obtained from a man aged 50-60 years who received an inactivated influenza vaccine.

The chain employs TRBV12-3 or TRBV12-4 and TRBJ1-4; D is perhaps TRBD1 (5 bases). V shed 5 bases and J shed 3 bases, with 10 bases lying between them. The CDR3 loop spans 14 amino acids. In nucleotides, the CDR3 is TGTGCCAGCAGTCTGCGGGGGGCTAATGAAAAACTGTTTTTT. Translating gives CASSLRGANEKLFF.

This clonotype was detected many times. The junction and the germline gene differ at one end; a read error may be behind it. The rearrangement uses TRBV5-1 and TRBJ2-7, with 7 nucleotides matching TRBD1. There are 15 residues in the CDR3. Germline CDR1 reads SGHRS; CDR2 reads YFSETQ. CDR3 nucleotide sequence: TGTGCCAGCAGTTTAGGGACAGCTAGCTCCTACGAGCAGTACTTC. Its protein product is CASSLGTASSYEQYF.

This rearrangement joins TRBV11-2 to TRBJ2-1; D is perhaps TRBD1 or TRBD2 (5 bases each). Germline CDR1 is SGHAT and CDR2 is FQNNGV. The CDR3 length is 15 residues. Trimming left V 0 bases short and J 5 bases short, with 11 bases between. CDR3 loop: CASSLEGTYHNEQFF. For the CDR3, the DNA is TGTGCCAGCAGCTTAGAAGGGACGTATCACAATGAGCAGTTCTTC.

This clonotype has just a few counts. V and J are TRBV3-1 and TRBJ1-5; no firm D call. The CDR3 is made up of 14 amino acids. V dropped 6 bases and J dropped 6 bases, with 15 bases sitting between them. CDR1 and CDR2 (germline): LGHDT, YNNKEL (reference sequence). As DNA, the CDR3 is TGTGCCAGCAGGGACGCTGGGGAGGGTCAGCCCCAGCATTTT. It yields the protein CASRDAGEGQPQHF.

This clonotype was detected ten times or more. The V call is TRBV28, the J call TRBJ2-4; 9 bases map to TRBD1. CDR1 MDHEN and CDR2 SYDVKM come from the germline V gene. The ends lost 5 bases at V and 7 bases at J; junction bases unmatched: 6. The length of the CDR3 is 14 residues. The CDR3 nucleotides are TGTGCCAGCAGTCCCCCGGACAGGGGTAACATTCAGTACTTC. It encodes CASSPPDRGNIQYF.

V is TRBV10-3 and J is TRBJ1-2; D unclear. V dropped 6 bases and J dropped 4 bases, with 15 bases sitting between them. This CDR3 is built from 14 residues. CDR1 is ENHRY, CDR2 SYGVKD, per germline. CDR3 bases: TGTGCCATCAGGAACGACACCTGGGGCTATGGCTACACCTTC. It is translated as CAIRNDTWGYGYTF.

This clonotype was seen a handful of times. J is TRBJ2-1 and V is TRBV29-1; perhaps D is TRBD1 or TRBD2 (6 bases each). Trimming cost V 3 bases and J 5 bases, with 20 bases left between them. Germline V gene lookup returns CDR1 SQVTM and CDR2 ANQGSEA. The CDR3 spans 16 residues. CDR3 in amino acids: CSVDSASGAIHNEQFF. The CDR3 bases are TGCAGCGTTGATAGCGCGTCGGGGGCAATTCACAATGAGCAGTTCTTC.

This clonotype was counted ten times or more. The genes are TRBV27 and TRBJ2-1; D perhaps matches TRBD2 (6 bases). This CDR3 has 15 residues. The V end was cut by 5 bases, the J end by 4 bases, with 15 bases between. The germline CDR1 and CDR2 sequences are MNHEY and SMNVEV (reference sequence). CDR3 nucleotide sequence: TGTGCCAGCAGTCTATGGGGTGGGGGGTACAATGAGCAGTTCTTC. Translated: CASSLWGGGYNEQFF.

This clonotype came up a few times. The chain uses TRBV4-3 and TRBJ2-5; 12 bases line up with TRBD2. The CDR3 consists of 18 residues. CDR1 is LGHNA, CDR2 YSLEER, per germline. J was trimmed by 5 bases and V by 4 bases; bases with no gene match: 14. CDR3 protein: CASSPKGASGRVSETQYF. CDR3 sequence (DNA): TGCGCCAGCAGCCCAAAGGGGGCTAGCGGGAGGGTGTCGGAGACCCAGTACTTC.

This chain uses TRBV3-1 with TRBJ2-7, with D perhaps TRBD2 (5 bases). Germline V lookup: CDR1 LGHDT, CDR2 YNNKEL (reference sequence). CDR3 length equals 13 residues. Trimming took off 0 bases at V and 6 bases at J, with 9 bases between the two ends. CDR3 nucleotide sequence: TGTGCCAGCAGCCAAGAGATAAGCGGCGAGCAGTACTTC. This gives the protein CASSQEISGEQYF.

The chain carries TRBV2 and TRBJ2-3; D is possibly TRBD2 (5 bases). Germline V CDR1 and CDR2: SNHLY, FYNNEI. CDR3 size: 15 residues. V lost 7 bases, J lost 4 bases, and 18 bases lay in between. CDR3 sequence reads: CASTNGWEAADTQYF. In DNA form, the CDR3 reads TGTGCCAGCACCAACGGGTGGGAAGCGGCAGATACGCAGTATTTT.

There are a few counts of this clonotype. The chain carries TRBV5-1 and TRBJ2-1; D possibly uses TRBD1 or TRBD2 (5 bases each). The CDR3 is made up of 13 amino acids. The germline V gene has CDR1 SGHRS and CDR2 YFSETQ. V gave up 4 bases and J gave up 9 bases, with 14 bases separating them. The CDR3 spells CASSITRDGEQFF. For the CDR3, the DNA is TGCGCCAGCAGCATTACCAGGGACGGTGAGCAGTTCTTC.

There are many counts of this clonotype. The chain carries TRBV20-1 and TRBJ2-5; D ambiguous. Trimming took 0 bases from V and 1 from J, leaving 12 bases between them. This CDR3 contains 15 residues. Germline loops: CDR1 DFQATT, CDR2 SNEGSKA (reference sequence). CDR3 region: CSARDGADPQETQYF. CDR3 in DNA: TGCAGTGCTAGAGATGGAGCAGATCCCCAAGAGACCCAGTACTTC.

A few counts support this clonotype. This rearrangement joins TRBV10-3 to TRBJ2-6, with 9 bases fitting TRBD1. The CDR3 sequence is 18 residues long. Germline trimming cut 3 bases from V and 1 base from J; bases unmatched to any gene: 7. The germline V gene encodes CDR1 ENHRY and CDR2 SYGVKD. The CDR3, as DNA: TGTGCCATCAGTGACCTGGGGACAGGGTCGTCTGGGGCCAACGTCCTGACTTTC. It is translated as CAISDLGTGSSGANVLTF.

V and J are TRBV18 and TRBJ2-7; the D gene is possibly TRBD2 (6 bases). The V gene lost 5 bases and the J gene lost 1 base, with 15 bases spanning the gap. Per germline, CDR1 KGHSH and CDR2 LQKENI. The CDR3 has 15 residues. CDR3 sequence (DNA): TGTGCCAGCTCAACCCGGGGGTTACCTTCCTACGAGCAGTACTTC. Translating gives CASSTRGLPSYEQYF.

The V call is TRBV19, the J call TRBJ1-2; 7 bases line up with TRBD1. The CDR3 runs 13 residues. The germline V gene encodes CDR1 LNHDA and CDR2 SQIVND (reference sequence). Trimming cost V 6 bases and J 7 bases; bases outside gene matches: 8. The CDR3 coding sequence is TGTGCCAGTAGGGACCCCGGGACAGTTGGCTACACCTTC. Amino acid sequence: CASRDPGTVGYTF. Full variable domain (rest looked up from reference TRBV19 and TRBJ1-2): DGGITQSPKYLFRKEGQNVTLSCEQNLNHDAMYWYRQDPGQGLRLIYYSQIVNDFQKGDIAEGYSVSREKKESFPLTVTSAQKNPTAFYLCASRDPGTVGYTFGSGTRLTVV.

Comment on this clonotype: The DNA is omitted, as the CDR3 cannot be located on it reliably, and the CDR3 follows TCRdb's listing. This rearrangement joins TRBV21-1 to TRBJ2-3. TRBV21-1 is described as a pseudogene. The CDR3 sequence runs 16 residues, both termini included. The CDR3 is CASSKFVGIGTDTQYF.

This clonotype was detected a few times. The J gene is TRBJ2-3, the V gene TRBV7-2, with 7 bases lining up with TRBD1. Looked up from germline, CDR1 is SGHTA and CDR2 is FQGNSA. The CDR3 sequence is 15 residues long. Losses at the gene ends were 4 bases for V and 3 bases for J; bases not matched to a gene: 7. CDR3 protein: CASSSGQVETDTQYF. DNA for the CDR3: TGTGCCAGCAGCTCAGGACAGGTGGAAACAGATACGCAGTATTTT.

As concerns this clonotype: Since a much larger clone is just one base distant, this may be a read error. The DNA of the CDR3 is TGCAGCGCCGGAGGGCGACTCCACAATGAGCAGTTCTTC. It encodes CSAGGRLHNEQFF. The chain recombines TRBV29-1 with TRBJ2-1, with D possibly being TRBD2 (6 bases). The CDR3 is 13 amino acids. Germline-derived CDR1 and CDR2 are SQVTM and ANQGSEA. The germline V and J ends were trimmed by 7 bases and 5 bases, with 15 bases remaining between them.

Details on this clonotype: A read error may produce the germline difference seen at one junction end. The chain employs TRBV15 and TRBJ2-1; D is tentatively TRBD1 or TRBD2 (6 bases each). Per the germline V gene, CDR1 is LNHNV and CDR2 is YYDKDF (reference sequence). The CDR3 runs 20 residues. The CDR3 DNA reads TGTGCCTCCAGCAGAGATCTTAAGGGGGGTGGCAGCGTGAACTACAATGAGCAGTTCTTC. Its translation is CASSRDLKGGGSVNYNEQFF.

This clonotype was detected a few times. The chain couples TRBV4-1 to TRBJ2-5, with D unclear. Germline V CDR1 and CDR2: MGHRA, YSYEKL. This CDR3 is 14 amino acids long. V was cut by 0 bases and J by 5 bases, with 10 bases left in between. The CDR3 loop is CASSQETTMETQYF. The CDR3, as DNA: TGCGCCAGCAGCCAAGAGACAACCATGGAGACCCAGTACTTC.

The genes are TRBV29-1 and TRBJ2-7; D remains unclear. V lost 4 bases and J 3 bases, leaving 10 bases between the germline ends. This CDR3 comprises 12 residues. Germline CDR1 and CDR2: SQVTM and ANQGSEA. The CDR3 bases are TGCAGCGTTGCCTGGAGTGGCTACGAGCAGTACTTC. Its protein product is CSVAWSGYEQYF.

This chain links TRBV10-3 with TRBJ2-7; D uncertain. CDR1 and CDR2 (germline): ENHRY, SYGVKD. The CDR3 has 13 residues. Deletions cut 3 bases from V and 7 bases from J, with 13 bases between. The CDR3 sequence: CAISDSMQEEQYF. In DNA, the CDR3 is TGTGCCATCAGTGATTCCATGCAGGAGGAGCAGTACTTC.

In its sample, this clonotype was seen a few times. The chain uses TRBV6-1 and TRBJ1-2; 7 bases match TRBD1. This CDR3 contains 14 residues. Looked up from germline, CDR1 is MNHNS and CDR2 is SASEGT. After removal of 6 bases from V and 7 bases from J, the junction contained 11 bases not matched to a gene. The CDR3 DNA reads TGTGCCAGCAGCCTATCCCCACAGGGGCCTGGCTACACCTTC. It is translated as CASSLSPQGPGYTF.